What follows are 21 T cell receptor beta chains derived from one specimen sequenced in a study of shared clonotypes between healthy human individuals. Sequenced by immunoSEQ multiplex PCR; TCRdb stores in-frame clones only, minus some. The sample shows some 2,100,000 clones, more than 85% of them seen only once. The naive CD8 fraction comprised CD45RO-negative cells positively selected for CCR7 and excluded terminally differentiated effector memory CD45RA+ cells. Input material: naive CD8+ T cells from PBMCs. The receptors shown here come from a man aged 18 to 35 in good health. Some clones in this sample may be carry-over from other donors' samples.

The CDR3 protein is CASSEDRGPQPQHF. Written as DNA, the CDR3 is TGTGCCAGCAGCGAAGACAGGGGGCCTCAGCCCCAGCATTTT. This rearrangement joins TRBV11-2 to TRBJ1-5; 10 bases fit TRBD1. The CDR3 runs 14 residues. The germline gives CDR1 SGHAT, CDR2 FQNNGV. With 5 bases clipped from V and 6 bases from J, the junction kept 4 bases outside the gene matches.

The genes are TRBV30 and TRBJ2-7, with TRBD2 identical over 8 bases. In germline, CDR1 is GTSNPN, CDR2 SVGIG (reference sequence). CDR3 length: 14 amino acids. V lost 3 bases, J lost 4 bases, and 8 bases stayed unmatched. CDR3 in DNA: TGTGCCTGGAGCCCAGGAGCGGGAGCTTACGAGCAGTACTTC. Protein product: CAWSPGAGAYEQYF.

This rearrangement joins TRBV6-1 to TRBJ2-4; tentatively, D is TRBD1 (6 bases). The CDR3 has 14 residues. Trimming removed 4 bases at V and 5 bases at J, with 12 bases between. Germline-derived CDR1 and CDR2 are MNHNS and SASEGT. The CDR3 spells CASSAGQIQNIQYF. CDR3 DNA: TGTGCCAGCAGTGCGGGACAAATCCAAAACATTCAGTACTTC.

This clone has only one observation. Other DNA sequences in the same sample also yield this CDR3. V gene TRBV5-1 combines with J gene TRBJ2-7; D is undetermined. The germline V and J ends were trimmed by 4 bases and 6 bases, with 11 bases remaining between them. This CDR3 has 12 amino acids. Germline loops: CDR1 SGHRS, CDR2 YFSETQ. The CDR3 sequence: CASSPAGLEQYF. CDR3 DNA sequence: TGCGCCAGCAGCCCGGCTGGCCTCGAGCAGTACTTC.

The V and J genes are TRBV4-1 and TRBJ2-3; 7 positions agree with TRBD2. J gave up 5 bases and V 4 bases, and 15 bases lay outside the gene matches. The CDR3 loop spans 17 amino acids. CDR1 and CDR2 (germline): MGHRA, YSYEKL. CDR3 DNA sequence: TGCGCCAGCAGCCGCCGAACTAGCGATTTTGTGAGAGATACGCAGTATTTT. Translating gives CASSRRTSDFVRDTQYF.

The chain joins TRBV2 to TRBJ2-7; tentative D call: TRBD2 (6 bases). CDR1 SNHLY and CDR2 FYNNEI come from the germline V gene. The CDR3 length is 15 residues. Trimming removed 8 bases from V and 3 bases from J, with 20 bases in between. The CDR3 loop reads CASQNIFEDYYEQYF. In nucleotides, the CDR3 is TGTGCCAGCCAAAACATTTTTGAGGACTACTACGAGCAGTACTTC.

The chain uses TRBV28 and TRBJ2-7; D possibly matches TRBD1 or TRBD2 (5 bases each). Germline lookup yields CDR1 MDHEN and CDR2 SYDVKM. This CDR3 is 16 amino acids long. Deletions cut 3 bases from V and 4 bases from J, with 19 bases between. CDR3 amino acids: CASSFSIRGGGYEQYF. The CDR3 DNA reads TGTGCCAGCAGTTTCTCAATTCGGGGCGGTGGGTACGAGCAGTACTTC.

The genes are TRBV19 and TRBJ1-1; D gene ambiguous. Trimming left V 7 bases short and J 7 bases short, with 13 bases between. Germline CDR1 reads LNHDA; CDR2 reads SQIVND (reference sequence). The CDR3 has 12 residues. In DNA, the CDR3 is TGTGCCAGTATTTGGGGAACCGGTGAAGCTTTCTTT. Translated: CASIWGTGEAFF. Variable domain in full (rest from reference TRBV19 and TRBJ1-1): DGGITQSPKYLFRKEGQNVTLSCEQNLNHDAMYWYRQDPGQGLRLIYYSQIVNDFQKGDIAEGYSVSREKKESFPLTVTSAQKNPTAFYLCASIWGTGEAFFGQGTRLTVV.

The chain uses TRBV29-1 and TRBJ2-1; D perhaps matches TRBD2 (6 bases). The CDR3 has 12 amino acids. V was shortened by 7 bases and J by 6 bases, with 13 bases between the two germline ends. Per the germline V gene, CDR1 is SQVTM and CDR2 is ANQGSEA. The CDR3 DNA reads TGCAGCGGGGGACTCCCGCGCAATGAGCAGTTCTTC. Translation gives CSGGLPRNEQFF.

The chain uses TRBV6-6 and TRBJ2-1; D call uncertain. The germline gives CDR1 MNHNY, CDR2 SVGAGI (reference sequence). With 8 bases removed from V and 7 bases from J, the gap between germline ends came to 15 bases. The CDR3 sequence is 13 residues long. CDR3: CASGELRVNEQFF. In nucleotides, the CDR3 is TGTGCCAGCGGAGAGCTAAGGGTGAATGAGCAGTTCTTC.

The chain employs TRBV7-9 and TRBJ1-2, with D perhaps matching TRBD1 (6 bases). Germline CDR1 reads SEHNR; CDR2 reads FQNEAQ (reference sequence). V lost 5 bases to trimming and J lost 7 bases, with 14 bases between them. The CDR3 contains 13 residues. CDR3 in DNA: TGTGCCAGCAGCAGCATGGGGGGGCCTGGCTACACCTTC. Its translation: CASSSMGGPGYTF.

The V and J genes are TRBV4-3 and TRBJ2-7; D not certain. The V gene's germline CDR1 is LGHNA and CDR2 YSLEER. The CDR3 extends over 15 amino acids. V was clipped by 3 bases and J by 1 base, with 13 bases between them. The CDR3 region is CASSQDVGRSYEQYF. CDR3 DNA sequence: TGCGCCAGCAGCCAGGACGTCGGAAGATCCTACGAGCAGTACTTC.

The chain combines TRBV11-2 with TRBJ2-7; 9 nucleotides line up with TRBD1. The CDR3 has 13 amino acids. Germline trimming cut 4 bases from V and 5 bases from J; bases unmatched to any gene: 3. Germline CDR1 and CDR2: SGHAT and FQNNGV. This CDR3 is CASSSWDRDEQYF. The CDR3 nucleotides are TGTGCCAGCAGCTCTTGGGACAGGGACGAGCAGTACTTC.

The J gene is TRBJ2-1, the V gene TRBV6-4, with 9 nucleotides matching TRBD2. V shed 5 bases and J 4 bases; nucleotides not matched to a gene: 12. Germline CDR1 is MRHNA and CDR2 is SNTAGT. The CDR3 length is 17 residues. The CDR3 here is CASSQLWREGGYNEQFF. The CDR3 DNA reads TGTGCCAGCAGTCAATTATGGCGGGAGGGAGGATACAATGAGCAGTTCTTC.

This chain connects TRBV10-3 to TRBJ2-2; TRBD1 matches at 7 bases. Germline V lookup: CDR1 ENHRY, CDR2 SYGVKD. The trim removed 5 bases at V and 1 base at J, leaving 4 bases unmatched. This CDR3 comprises 15 residues. The DNA for the CDR3 is TGTGCCATCAGTCGGGACAGCCAGAACACCGGGGAGCTGTTTTTT. Translation gives CAISRDSQNTGELFF.

This chain connects TRBV10-3 to TRBJ2-1; a weak D match, TRBD2 (6 bases). V lost 6 bases to trimming and J lost 7 bases, with 13 bases between them. The CDR3 spans 13 residues. The germline V gene encodes CDR1 ENHRY and CDR2 SYGVKD. This CDR3 is CAIRGLARNEQFF. CDR3 nucleotides: TGTGCCATCAGAGGCCTAGCGCGTAATGAGCAGTTCTTC.

This clone was seen a single time. The J gene is TRBJ1-3, the V gene TRBV11-1; possible D gene TRBD1, 6 bases. Trimming took off 5 bases at V and 4 bases at J, with 15 bases between the two ends. Looked up from germline, CDR1 is SGHAT and CDR2 is FQDESV (reference sequence). This CDR3 spans 15 amino acids. The CDR3 reads CASSPGGALGNTIYF. The CDR3 bases are TGTGCCAGCAGCCCCGGGGGGGCACTCGGAAACACCATATATTTT.

The chain couples TRBV2 to TRBJ1-5, with D tentatively TRBD1 (5 bases). The V end lost 5 bases, the J end lost 4 bases, and 18 bases lay between the germline ends. Germline values: CDR1 SNHLY, CDR2 FYNNEI. This CDR3 comprises 16 residues. CDR3 loop: CASSPFPGLRNQPQHF. CDR3 sequence (DNA): TGTGCCAGCAGTCCGTTCCCGGGACTGAGAAATCAGCCCCAGCATTTT.

This rearrangement joins TRBV29-1 to TRBJ2-2, with TRBD2 as a possible D gene (6 bases). The V gene lost 6 bases and the J gene lost 0 bases, with 17 bases spanning the gap. The CDR3 runs to 16 residues. Germline values: CDR1 SQVTM, CDR2 ANQGSEA. The CDR3 DNA reads as TGCAGCGTCCCCTTCCCCGGGACTTCGAACACCGGGGAGCTGTTTTTT. It yields the protein CSVPFPGTSNTGELFF.

This clone turned up a few times. The chain is built from TRBV30 and TRBJ1-1, with D unresolved. The germline V and J ends were trimmed by 0 bases and 6 bases, with 8 bases remaining between them. The CDR3 runs 12 residues. Germline-derived CDR1 and CDR2 are GTSNPN and SVGIG (reference sequence). CDR3: CAWSVGASEAFF. CDR3 nucleotides: TGTGCCTGGAGTGTGGGAGCCTCTGAAGCTTTCTTT. The whole variable domain, filled in from reference TRBV30 and TRBJ1-1, reads SQTIHQWPATLVQPVGSPLSLECTVEGTSNPNLYWYRQAAGRGLQLLFYSVGIGQISSEVPQNLSASRPQDRQFILSSKKLLLSDSGFYLCAWSVGASEAFFGQGTRLTVV.

This chain links TRBV6-1 with TRBJ2-7; 9 nucleotides agree with TRBD1. Germline lookup yields CDR1 MNHNS and CDR2 SASEGT. The CDR3 runs 13 residues. V lost 6 bases and J lost 3; bases outside the gene matches: 3. CDR3 nucleotides: TGTGCCAGCAGGGAGACAGGGGGCTACGAGCAGTACTTC. Translating it yields CASRETGGYEQYF.